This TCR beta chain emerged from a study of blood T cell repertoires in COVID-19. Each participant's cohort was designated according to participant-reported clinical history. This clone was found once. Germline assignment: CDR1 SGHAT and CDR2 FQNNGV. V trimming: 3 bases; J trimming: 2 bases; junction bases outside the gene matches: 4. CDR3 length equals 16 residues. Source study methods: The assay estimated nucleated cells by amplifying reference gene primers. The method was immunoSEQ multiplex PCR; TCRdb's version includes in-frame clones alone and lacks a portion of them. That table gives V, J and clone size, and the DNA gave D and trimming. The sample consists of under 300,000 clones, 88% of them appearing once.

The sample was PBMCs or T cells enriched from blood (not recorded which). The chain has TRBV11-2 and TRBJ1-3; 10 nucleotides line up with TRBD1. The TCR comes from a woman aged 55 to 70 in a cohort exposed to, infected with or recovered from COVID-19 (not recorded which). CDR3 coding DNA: TGTGCCAGCAGCTTGACAGGGGGCGATACTGGAAACACCATATATTTT. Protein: CASSLTGGDTGNTIYF.